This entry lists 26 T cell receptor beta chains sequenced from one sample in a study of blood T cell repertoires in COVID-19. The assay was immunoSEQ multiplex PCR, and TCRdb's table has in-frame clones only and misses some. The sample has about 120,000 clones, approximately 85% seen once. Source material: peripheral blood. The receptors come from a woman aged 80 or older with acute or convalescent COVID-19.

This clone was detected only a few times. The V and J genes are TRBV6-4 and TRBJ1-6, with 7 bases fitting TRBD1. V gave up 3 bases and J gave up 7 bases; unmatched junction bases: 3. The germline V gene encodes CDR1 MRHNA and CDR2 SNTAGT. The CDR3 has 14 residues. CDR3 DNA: TGTGCCAGCAGTGAAAGGGGGCGGAATTCACCCCTCCACTTT. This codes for CASSERGRNSPLHF.

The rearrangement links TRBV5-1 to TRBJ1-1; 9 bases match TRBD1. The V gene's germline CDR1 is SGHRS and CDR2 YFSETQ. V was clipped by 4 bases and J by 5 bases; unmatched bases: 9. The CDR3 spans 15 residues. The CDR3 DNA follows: TGCGCCAGCAGCGGACCGGGACAGGGAAGGACTGAAGCTTTCTTT. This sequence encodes CASSGPGQGRTEAFF.

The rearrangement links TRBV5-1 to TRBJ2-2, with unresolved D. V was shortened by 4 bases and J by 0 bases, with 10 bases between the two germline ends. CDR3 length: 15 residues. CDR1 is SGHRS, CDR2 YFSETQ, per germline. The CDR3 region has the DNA TGCGCCAGCAGCCGGAGTCCGGCGAACACCGGGGAGCTGTTTTTT. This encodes CASSRSPANTGELFF. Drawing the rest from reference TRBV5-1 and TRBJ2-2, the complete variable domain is KAGVTQTPRYLIKTRGQQVTLSCSPISGHRSVSWYQQTPGQGLQFLFEYFSETQRNKGNFPGRFSGRQFSNSRSEMNVSTLELGDSALYLCASSRSPANTGELFFGEGSRLTVL.

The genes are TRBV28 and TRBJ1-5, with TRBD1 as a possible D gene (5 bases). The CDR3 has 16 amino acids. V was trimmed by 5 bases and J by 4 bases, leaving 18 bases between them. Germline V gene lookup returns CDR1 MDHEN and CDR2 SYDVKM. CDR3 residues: CASSPGGEGTNQPQHF. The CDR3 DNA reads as TGTGCCAGCAGTCCCGGGGGGGAGGGGACGAATCAGCCCCAGCATTTT. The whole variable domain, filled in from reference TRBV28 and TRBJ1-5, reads DVKVTQSSRYLVKRTGEKVFLECVQDMDHENMFWYRQDPGLGLRLIYFSYDVKMKEKGDIPEGYSVSREKKERFSLILESASTNQTSMYLCASSPGGEGTNQPQHFGDGTRLSIL.

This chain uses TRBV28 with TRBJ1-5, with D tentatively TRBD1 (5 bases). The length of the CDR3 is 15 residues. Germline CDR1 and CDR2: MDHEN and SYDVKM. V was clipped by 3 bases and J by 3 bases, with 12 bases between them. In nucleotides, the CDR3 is TGTGCCAGCAGTTTTTCTGGGGGGTACAATCAGCCCCAGCATTTT. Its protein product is CASSFSGGYNQPQHF.

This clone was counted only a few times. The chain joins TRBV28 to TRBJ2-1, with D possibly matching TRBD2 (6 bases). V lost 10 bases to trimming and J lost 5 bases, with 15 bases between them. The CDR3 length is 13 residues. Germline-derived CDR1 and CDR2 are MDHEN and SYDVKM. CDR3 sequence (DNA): TGTGCCACCCGAGGAGGGGCTAACAATGAGCAGTTCTTC. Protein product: CATRGGANNEQFF.

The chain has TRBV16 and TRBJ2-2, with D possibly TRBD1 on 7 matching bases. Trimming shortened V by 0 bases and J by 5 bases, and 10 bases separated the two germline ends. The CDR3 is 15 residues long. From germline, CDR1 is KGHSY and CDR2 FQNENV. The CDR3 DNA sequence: TGTGCCAGCAGCCAATCGGCAGGGGGGACCGGGGAGCTGTTTTTT. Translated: CASSQSAGGTGELFF.

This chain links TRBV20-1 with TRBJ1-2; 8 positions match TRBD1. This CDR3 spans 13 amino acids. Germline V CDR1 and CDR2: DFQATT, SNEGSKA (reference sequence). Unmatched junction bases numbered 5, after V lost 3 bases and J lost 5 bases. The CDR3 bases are TGCAGTGCTAGTACAACAGGGGGGTATGGCTACACCTTC. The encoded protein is CSASTTGGYGYTF.

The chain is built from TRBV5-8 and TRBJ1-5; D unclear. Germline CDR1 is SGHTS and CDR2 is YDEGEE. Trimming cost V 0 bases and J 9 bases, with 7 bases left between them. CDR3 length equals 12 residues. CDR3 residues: CASSLVSSPQHF. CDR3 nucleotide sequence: TGTGCCAGCAGCTTGGTATCCTCGCCCCAGCATTTT. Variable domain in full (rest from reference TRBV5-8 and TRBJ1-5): EAGVTQSPTHLIKTRGQQATLRCSPISGHTSVYWYQQALGLGLQFLLWYDEGEERNRGNFPPRFSGRQFPNYSSELNVNALELEDSALYLCASSLVSSPQHFGDGTRLSIL.

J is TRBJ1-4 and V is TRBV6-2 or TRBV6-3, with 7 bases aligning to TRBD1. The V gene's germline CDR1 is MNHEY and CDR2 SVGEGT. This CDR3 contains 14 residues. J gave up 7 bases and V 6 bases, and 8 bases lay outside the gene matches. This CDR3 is CASSQTGFGEKLFF. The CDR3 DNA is TGTGCCAGCAGCCAGACAGGGTTTGGTGAAAAACTGTTTTTT.

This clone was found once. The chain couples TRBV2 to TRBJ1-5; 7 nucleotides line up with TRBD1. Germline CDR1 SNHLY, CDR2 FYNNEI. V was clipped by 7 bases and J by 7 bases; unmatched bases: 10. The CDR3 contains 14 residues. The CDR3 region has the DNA TGTGCCAGCACACTTACAGGGGAGGTCCAGCCCCAGCATTTT. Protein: CASTLTGEVQPQHF.

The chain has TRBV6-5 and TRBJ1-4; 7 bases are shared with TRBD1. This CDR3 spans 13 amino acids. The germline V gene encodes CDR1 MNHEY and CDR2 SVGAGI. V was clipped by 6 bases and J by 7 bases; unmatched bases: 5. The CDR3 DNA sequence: TGTGCCAGCAGCAGGACAGGAGGTGAAAAACTGTTTTTT. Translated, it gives CASSRTGGEKLFF.

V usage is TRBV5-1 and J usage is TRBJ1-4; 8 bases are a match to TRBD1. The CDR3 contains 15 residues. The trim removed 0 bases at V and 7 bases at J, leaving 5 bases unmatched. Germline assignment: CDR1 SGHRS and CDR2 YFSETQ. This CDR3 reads CASSLAGQGGEKLFF. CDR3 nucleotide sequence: TGCGCCAGCAGCTTGGCCGGACAGGGTGGTGAAAAACTGTTTTTT.

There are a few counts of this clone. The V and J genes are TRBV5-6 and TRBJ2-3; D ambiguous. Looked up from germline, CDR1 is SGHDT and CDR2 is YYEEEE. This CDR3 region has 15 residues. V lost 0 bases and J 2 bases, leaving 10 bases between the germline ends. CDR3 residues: CASSLGTIYTDTQYF. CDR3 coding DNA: TGTGCCAGCAGCTTGGGTACAATTTACACAGATACGCAGTATTTT.

The CDR3 sequence: CASSPPGLGQFF. The CDR3, as DNA: TGTGCCAGCAGCCCCCCCGGACTCGGGCAGTTCTTC. V usage is TRBV11-2 and J usage is TRBJ2-1, with TRBD2 as a possible D gene (5 bases). Trimming pared 5 bases from V and 12 bases from J, leaving 14 bases between. The germline gives CDR1 SGHAT, CDR2 FQNNGV. The CDR3 is 12 residues long.

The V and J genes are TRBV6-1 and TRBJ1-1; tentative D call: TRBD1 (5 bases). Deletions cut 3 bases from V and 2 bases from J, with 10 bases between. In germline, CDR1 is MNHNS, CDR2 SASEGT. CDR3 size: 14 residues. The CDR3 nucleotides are TGTGCCAGCAGTGAGTGGGGCAGAAACACTGAAGCTTTCTTT. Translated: CASSEWGRNTEAFF.

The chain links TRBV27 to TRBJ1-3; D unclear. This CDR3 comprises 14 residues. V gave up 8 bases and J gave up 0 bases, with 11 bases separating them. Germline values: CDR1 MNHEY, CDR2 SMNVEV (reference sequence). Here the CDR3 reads CASAPLSSGNTIYF. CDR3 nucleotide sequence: TGTGCCAGCGCCCCCCTCAGCTCTGGAAACACCATATATTTT.

The CDR3 DNA sequence: TGTGCCAGCAGCCAAGATTGGGCTAGCGGGGGCCCCAGGTACTTC. Its translation is CASSQDWASGGPRYF. This chain connects TRBV4-2 to TRBJ2-5; 10 nucleotides align to TRBD2. With 0 bases clipped from V and 13 bases from J, the junction kept 11 bases outside the gene matches. The CDR3 extends over 15 amino acids. CDR1 and CDR2 from the germline V gene are LGHNA and YNFKEQ.

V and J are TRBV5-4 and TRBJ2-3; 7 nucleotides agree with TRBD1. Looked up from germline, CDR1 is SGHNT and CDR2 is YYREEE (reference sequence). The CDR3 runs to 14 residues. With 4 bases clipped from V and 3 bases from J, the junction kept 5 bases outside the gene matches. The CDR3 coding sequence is TGTGCCAGCAGCCAAGACAGGGCTACAGATACGCAGTATTTT. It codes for CASSQDRATDTQYF.

CDR3 loop: CASSQVSGYNEQFF. In DNA form, the CDR3 reads TGTGCCAGCAGCCAGGTATCGGGGTACAATGAGCAGTTCTTC. The chain joins TRBV3-1 (or the pseudogene TRBV3-2) to TRBJ2-1; TRBD2 is a possible D gene (5 bases). The ends were cut back, 3 bases at V and 4 bases at J, with 10 bases in the middle. The CDR3 sequence is 14 residues long. Germline lookup yields CDR1 LGHDT and CDR2 YNNKEL (reference sequence).

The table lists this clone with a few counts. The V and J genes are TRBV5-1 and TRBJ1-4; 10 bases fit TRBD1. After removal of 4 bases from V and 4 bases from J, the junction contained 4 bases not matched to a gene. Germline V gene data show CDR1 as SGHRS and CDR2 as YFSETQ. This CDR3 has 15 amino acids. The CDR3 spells CASSARTGGNEKLFF. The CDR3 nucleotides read TGCGCCAGCAGCGCAAGGACAGGGGGTAATGAAAAACTGTTTTTT.

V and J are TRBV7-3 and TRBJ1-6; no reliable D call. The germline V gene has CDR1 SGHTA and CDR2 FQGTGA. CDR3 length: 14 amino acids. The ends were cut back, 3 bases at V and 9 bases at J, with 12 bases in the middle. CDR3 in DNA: TGTGCCAGCAGCTTCGGAGGGCGGGGTTCACCCCTCCACTTT. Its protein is CASSFGGRGSPLHF.

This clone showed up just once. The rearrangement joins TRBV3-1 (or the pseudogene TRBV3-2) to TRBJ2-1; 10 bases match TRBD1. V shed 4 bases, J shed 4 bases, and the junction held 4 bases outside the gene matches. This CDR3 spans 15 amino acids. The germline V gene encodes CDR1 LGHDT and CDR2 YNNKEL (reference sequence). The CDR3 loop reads CASSPAGQGYNEQFF. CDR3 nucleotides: TGTGCCAGCAGCCCCGCGGGACAGGGGTACAATGAGCAGTTCTTC.

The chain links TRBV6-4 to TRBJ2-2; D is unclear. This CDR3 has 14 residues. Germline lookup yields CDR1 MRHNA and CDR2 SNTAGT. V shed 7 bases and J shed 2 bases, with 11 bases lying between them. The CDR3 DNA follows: TGTGCCAGCAAAAGACGGGTTAACACCGGGGAGCTGTTTTTT. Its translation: CASKRRVNTGELFF.

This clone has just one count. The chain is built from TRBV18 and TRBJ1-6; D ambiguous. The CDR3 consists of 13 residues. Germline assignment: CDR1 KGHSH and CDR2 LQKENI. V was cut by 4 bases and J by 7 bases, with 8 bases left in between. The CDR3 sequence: CASSLGRNSPLHF. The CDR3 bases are TGTGCCAGCTCACTGGGGAGAAATTCACCCCTCCACTTT. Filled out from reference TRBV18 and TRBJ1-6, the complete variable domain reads NAGVMQNPRHLVRRRGQEARLRCSPMKGHSHVYWYRQLPEEGLKFMVYLQKENIIDESGMPKERFSAEFPKEGPSILRIQQVVRGDSAAYFCASSLGRNSPLHFGNGTRLTVT.

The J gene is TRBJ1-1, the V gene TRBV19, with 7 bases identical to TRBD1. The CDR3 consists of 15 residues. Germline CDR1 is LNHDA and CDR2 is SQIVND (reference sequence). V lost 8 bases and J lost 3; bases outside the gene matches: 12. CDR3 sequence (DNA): TGTGCCAGTCGGAACAGGGGAAGGGTAGACACTGAAGCTTTCTTT. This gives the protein CASRNRGRVDTEAFF.